The entry that follows covers one T cell receptor beta chain sequence. Its antigen remains undetermined. No much larger clone exists at a distance of one base, and base qualities are not known. Germline trimming amounts to 4 bases on V and 1 base on J, with 11 as the count of junction bases outside the gene matches. CDR1 and CDR2 (SQVTM, ANQGSEA) derive from the germline V gene. Reading from cysteine to phenylalanine, the CDR3 counts 17 amino acids. Only CDR3 DNA is held: 51 bases, read in frame from base 1. Libraries were made using the immunoSEQ multiplex PCR assay. To provide template for TCR sequencing, every sample had RNA extracted and reverse transcribed into cDNA. SuperScript III was used to make first-strand cDNA, primed with a 2:1 mix of oligo-dT and random hexamers. A synthetic immune receptor repertoire was used to assess amplification bias, and residual bias was removed computationally. The original pipeline was this. After raw reads were preprocessed to remove errors, the CDR3 was defined following IMGT conventions as running from the conserved cysteine to phenylalanine. Clonality was computed as 1 minus the Shannon entropy, with the entropy normalized by log2 of the number of productive unique TCRs. Scalp TCRbeta sequences were cross-referenced with sorted blood CD4 and CD8 repertoires so that the CD4 or CD8 identity of scalp clones could be inferred. TCRdb mirrors the immuneACCESS table, restricted to in-frame sequences. Some clones are absent from its copies; in checked studies, under half trace to an unresolved V gene, and the reason for the others is unknown. The D gene and trimming were derived from the DNA, and the V and J assignments and clone size from that table. The sample has 120,000 to 150,000 clones on record, 62% of them singletons. Of the sample, 35% to 40% is held by the ten largest clones.

This entry comes from a study of CD8+ T cells in alopecia areata (dated by TCRdb to 2016 to 2019). Some background on the complete study: The study used high-throughput TCRbeta sequencing to examine T cell clonal expansion in alopecia areata, in both the C3H/HeJ mouse model and human patients. TCRbeta CDR3 regions were amplified by immunoSEQ multiplex PCR using 35 Vbeta forward and 13 Jbeta reverse primers. RNA was obtained with the PAXgene miRNA kit for fixed scalp, the miRNeasy kit for PBMCs, and the RNeasy kit for mouse skin. Scalp clonality was compared across normal scalp (n=4), patchy alopecia areata scalp (n=8), and alopecia totalis/universalis scalp (n=8). In humans, TCRbeta sequencing was performed on scalp tissue and on sorted CD4+ and CD8+ peripheral blood T cells from healthy controls and from patients with patchy or totalis/universalis alopecia areata. The full study reports these points: Unlike mouse skin, where gammadelta T cells dominate, normal human skin contains resident alphabeta T cells that get sequenced too, which complicates analysis of the scalp TCR repertoire. Shared TCR sequences between patients were less evident than in mice, which may be partly attributable to HLA diversity in the patient population. Compared with normal scalp, lesional scalp had higher clonality and more expanded CD8+ clones, particularly in alopecia totalis/universalis, a pattern that suggests antigenic drive.

After PBMCs were isolated by density centrifugation and stained for CD3, CD4 and CD8, a FACSAria was used to sort CD4+ and CD8+ T cells. Scalp biopsies and blood samples were provided by unaffected controls. Specimen: CD8+ T cells sorted from blood. The sequence came from a human donor in good health. The rearranged chain carries TRBV29-1 and TRBJ2-2; 8 middle bases align to TRBD2. This receptor has the CDR3 CSVARRGTRENTGELFF. The nucleotide sequence is TGCAGCGTTGCGAGGCGCGGGACTAGAGAGAACACCGGGGAGCTGTTTTTT.